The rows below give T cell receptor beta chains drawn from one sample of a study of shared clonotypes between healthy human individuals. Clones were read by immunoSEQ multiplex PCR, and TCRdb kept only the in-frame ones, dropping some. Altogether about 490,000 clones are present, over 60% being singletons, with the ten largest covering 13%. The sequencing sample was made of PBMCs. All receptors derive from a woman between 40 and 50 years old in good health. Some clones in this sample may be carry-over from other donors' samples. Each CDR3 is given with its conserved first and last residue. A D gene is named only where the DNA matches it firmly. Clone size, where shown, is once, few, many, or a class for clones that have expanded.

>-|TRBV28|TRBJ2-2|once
CASSPGGGGTGELFF
TGTGCCAGCAGTCCCGGTGGGGGAGGCACCGGGGAGCTGTTTTTT
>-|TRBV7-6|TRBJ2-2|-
CASSPRVSGANTGELFF
TGTGCCAGCAGCCCTAGAGTTTCGGGGGCCAACACCGGGGAGCTGTTTTTT
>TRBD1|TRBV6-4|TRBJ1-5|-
CASSDFHKQGVGQPQHF
TGTGCCAGCAGTGACTTCCACAAACAGGGGGTAGGGCAGCCCCAGCATTTT
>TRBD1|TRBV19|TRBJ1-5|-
CASSVTGSNSNQPQHF
TGTGCCAGTAGTGTGACAGGGTCCAATAGCAATCAGCCCCAGCATTTT
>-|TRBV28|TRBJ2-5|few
CASSFSQGVETQYF
TGTGCCAGCAGTTTTAGTCAGGGCGTCGAGACCCAGTACTTC
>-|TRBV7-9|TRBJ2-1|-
CASSPSGTGGNEQFF
TGTGCCAGCAGCCCGAGCGGGACAGGAGGCAATGAGCAGTTCTTC
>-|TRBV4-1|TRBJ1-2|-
CASSQESTTYGYTF
TGCGCCAGCAGCCAAGAGTCTACCACCTATGGCTACACCTTC
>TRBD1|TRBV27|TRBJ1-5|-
CASSISATGNSNQPQHF
TGTGCCAGCAGTATATCCGCGACAGGGAATAGCAATCAGCCCCAGCATTTT
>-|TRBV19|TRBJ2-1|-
CASSTPPLANGINLYNEQFF
TGTGCCAGTAGTACCCCACCTCTAGCAAACGGAATAAACCTCTACAATGAGCAGTTCTTC
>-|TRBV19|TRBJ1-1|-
CASSTDRNTEAFF
TGTGCCAGTAGTACGGACAGGAACACTGAAGCTTTCTTT
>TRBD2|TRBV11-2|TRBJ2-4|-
CASRTISGRRTKNIQYF
TGTGCCAGCCGCACCATTAGCGGGAGGCGGACCAAAAACATTCAGTACTTC
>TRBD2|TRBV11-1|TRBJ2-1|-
CASSPEGAGTSGFDEQFF
TGTGCCAGCAGCCCCGAGGGGGCCGGGACTAGCGGGTTCGATGAGCAGTTCTTC
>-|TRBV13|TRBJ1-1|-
CASSLVRGVSTEAFF
TGTGCCAGCAGCTTAGTTCGGGGGGTGAGCACTGAAGCTTTCTTT
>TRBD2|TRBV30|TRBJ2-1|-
CAWSVGLAGYNEQFF
TGTGCCTGGAGTGTAGGGCTAGCGGGCTACAATGAGCAGTTCTTC
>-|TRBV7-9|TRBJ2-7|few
CASRSLANSYEQYF
TGTGCCAGCCGGAGCCTAGCGAATTCCTACGAGCAGTACTTC
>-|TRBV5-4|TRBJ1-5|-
CASSLQGIGQPQHF
TGTGCCAGCAGCTTGCAAGGGATCGGACAGCCCCAGCATTTT
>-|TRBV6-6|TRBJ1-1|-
CASTETTKAFF
TGTGCCAGCACCGAGACCACAAAAGCTTTCTTT
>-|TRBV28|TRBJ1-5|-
CASGTDSNQPQHF
TGTGCCAGCGGAACGGATAGCAATCAGCCCCAGCATTTT
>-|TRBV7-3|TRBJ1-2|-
CASSLSRGGGYTF
TGTGCCAGCAGCTTATCCCGGGGCGGTGGCTACACCTTC
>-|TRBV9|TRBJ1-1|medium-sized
CASSKGMNTEAFF
TGTGCCAGCAGCAAGGGGATGAACACTGAAGCTTTCTTT
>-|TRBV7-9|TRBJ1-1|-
CASSHSVMNTEAFF
TGTGCCAGCAGCCATTCTGTTATGAACACTGAGGCTTTCTTT
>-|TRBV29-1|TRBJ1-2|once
CSVDEAGQNYGYTF
TGCAGCGTTGACGAGGCAGGGCAAAACTATGGCTACACCTTC
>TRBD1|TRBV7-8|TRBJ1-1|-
CASSLPGGAPTEAFF
TGTGCCAGCAGCTTACCAGGGGGCGCACCCACTGAAGCTTTCTTT
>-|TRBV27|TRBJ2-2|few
CASRTTEGPGTGELFF
TGTGCCAGCAGAACTACGGAGGGCCCTGGGACCGGGGAGCTGTTTTTT